The clone carrying this T cell receptor beta chain was detected many times. From 400 to 450 ng of RNA, a library with molecular barcoded alpha/delta and beta/gamma adaptors was made. TCRdb redid the calling of the reads with MiXCR, one entry per CDR3 protein. The table records tens of thousands of distinct CDR3 sequences, roughly 19% of them present only once. Trimming shortened V by 7 bases and J by 5 bases, and 15 bases separated the two germline ends. This CDR3 region has 13 residues. The germline V gene has CDR1 SNHLY and CDR2 FYNNEI. The record originates from a study of read filtering for tumor transcriptome and immune sequencing.

The sequencing input was a population of CD138-negative cells sorted from bone marrow. This sequence joins TRBV2 and TRBJ2-7, with a weak D call TRBD2 (7 bases). The receptor's source is a donor aged 40 or over with multiple myeloma. The CDR3 is CASKGGGFDEQYF. The CDR3, as DNA: TGTGCCAGCAAGGGAGGGGGGTTCGACGAGCAGTACTTC.